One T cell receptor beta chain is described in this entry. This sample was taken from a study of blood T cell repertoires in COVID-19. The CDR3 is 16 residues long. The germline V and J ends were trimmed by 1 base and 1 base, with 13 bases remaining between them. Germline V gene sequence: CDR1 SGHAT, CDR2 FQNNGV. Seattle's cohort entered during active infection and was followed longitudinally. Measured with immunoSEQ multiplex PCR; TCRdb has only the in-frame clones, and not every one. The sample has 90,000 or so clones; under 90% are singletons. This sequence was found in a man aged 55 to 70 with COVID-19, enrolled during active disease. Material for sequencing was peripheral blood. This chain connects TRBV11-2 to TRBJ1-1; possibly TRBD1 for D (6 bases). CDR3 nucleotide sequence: TGTGCCAGCAGCTTAGTCGGGGGGCCCAAGAACACTGAAGCTTTCTTT. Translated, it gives CASSLVGGPKNTEAFF. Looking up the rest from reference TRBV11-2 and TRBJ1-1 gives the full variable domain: EAGVAQSPRYKIIEKRQSVAFWCNPISGHATLYWYQQILGQGPKLLIQFQNNGVVDDSQLPKDRFSAERLKGVDSTLKIQPAKLEDSAVYLCASSLVGGPKNTEAFFGQGTRLTVV.